What follows are 24 T cell receptor beta chains derived from one specimen sequenced in a study of OX40 agonist ivuxolimab in advanced cancers. Here immunoSEQ multiplex PCR was the method, and the copy in TCRdb shows in-frame clones only, minus some. The repertoire consists of roughly 34,000 clones, with around 90% occurring once and the leading ten covering around 3.8%. This specimen consisted of CD4+ or CD8+ T cells sorted from blood, obtained in a trial of the OX40 agonist ivuxolimab. Source of these receptors: an adult with an advanced solid tumor such as melanoma, head and neck, liver or kidney cancer.

This clone has just a few counts. This chain joins TRBV19 and TRBJ2-5; 7 bases are shared with TRBD2. J lost 5 bases, V lost 3 bases, and 0 bases had no gene match. CDR1 is LNHDA and CDR2 is SQIVND in the germline V gene (reference sequence). The CDR3 length is 12 residues. CDR3 sequence reads: CASSIGRETQYF. DNA for the CDR3: TGTGCCAGTAGTATCGGGAGGGAGACCCAGTACTTC.

The genes are TRBV11-2 and TRBJ2-7; D is uncertain. Germline V gives CDR1 SGHAT, CDR2 FQNNGV. V lost 5 bases, J lost 4 bases, and 12 bases lay in between. The CDR3 covers 13 residues. As DNA, the CDR3 is TGTGCCAGCAGCCCACTTGTGCGGTACGAGCAGTACTTC. Translation gives CASSPLVRYEQYF.

CDR3 in amino acids: CASHRGLNTEAFF. In DNA form, the CDR3 reads TGTGCCAGTCACAGGGGGCTGAACACTGAAGCTTTCTTT. The chain has TRBV2 and TRBJ1-1; the match to TRBD1 covers 9 bases. The CDR3 has 13 residues. Germline V gene data show CDR1 as SNHLY and CDR2 as FYNNEI. V dropped 9 bases and J dropped 0; count of bases not matched to a gene: 2.

The genes are TRBV5-1 and TRBJ1-1; 7 bases are shared with TRBD1. V lost 0 bases, J lost 4 bases, and 9 bases stayed unmatched. Germline V lookup: CDR1 SGHRS, CDR2 YFSETQ. The CDR3 spans 16 residues. The chain's CDR3 is CASSLERGRLGTEAFF. CDR3 coding DNA: TGCGCCAGCAGCTTGGAGAGGGGGCGCTTGGGCACTGAAGCTTTCTTT.

This chain connects TRBV10-3 to TRBJ1-2; 8 bases agree with TRBD1. Germline values: CDR1 ENHRY, CDR2 SYGVKD. V shed 6 bases, J shed 3 bases, and the junction held 9 bases outside the gene matches. The CDR3 runs 15 residues. CDR3 nucleotide sequence: TGTGCCATCAGGGACAGGGTGGTAGGTGACTATGGCTACACCTTC. Its translation is CAIRDRVVGDYGYTF.

Only one count was recorded for this clone. The chain couples TRBV5-8 to TRBJ1-1; 8 bases are a match to TRBD1. The CDR3 is 16 residues long. Looked up from germline, CDR1 is SGHTS and CDR2 is YDEGEE. V trimming: 1 base; J trimming: 3 bases; junction bases outside the gene matches: 8. The DNA for the CDR3 is TGTGCCAGCAGCTTGCACAGGGGGTTGGGGGACACTGAAGCTTTCTTT. Translated, it gives CASSLHRGLGDTEAFF.

V usage is TRBV18 and J usage is TRBJ2-5; D not resolved. CDR1 is KGHSH, CDR2 LQKENI, per germline. The CDR3 length is 15 residues. V lost 5 bases to trimming and J lost 0 bases, with 13 bases between them. CDR3: CASSSSKGYQETQYF. DNA for the CDR3: TGTGCCAGCTCATCAAGCAAAGGATACCAAGAGACCCAGTACTTC.

V and J are TRBV5-8 and TRBJ2-7; D unresolved. The CDR3 is made up of 10 amino acids. V dropped 1 base and J dropped 6 bases, with 2 bases sitting between them. From germline, CDR1 is SGHTS and CDR2 YDEGEE. The CDR3 is CASSLFEQYF. CDR3 nucleotides: TGTGCCAGCAGCTTGTTCGAGCAGTACTTC. Combining the CDR3 with reference TRBV5-8 and TRBJ2-7 gives the whole variable domain EAGVTQSPTHLIKTRGQQATLRCSPISGHTSVYWYQQALGLGLQFLLWYDEGEERNRGNFPPRFSGRQFPNYSSELNVNALELEDSALYLCASSLFEQYFGPGTRLTVT.

The chain joins TRBV5-4 to TRBJ2-2, with D tentatively TRBD1 (6 bases). The CDR3 has 15 amino acids. V was clipped by 0 bases and J by 1 base, with 7 bases between them. Germline CDR1 reads SGHNT; CDR2 reads YYREEE (reference sequence). The CDR3 reads CASSLARGNTGELFF. The CDR3 DNA sequence: TGTGCCAGCAGCTTGGCCAGGGGGAACACCGGGGAGCTGTTTTTT.

The chain links TRBV28 to TRBJ1-2; unclear D gene. CDR1 MDHEN and CDR2 SYDVKM come from the germline V gene. The V gene lost 8 bases and the J gene lost 6 bases, with 16 bases spanning the gap. The CDR3 length is 13 residues. The CDR3 loop reads CASVGPLRDGYTF. The CDR3 nucleotides are TGTGCCAGCGTCGGTCCCCTTAGGGATGGCTACACCTTC.

The chain uses TRBV19 and TRBJ1-1; the D is unclear. From germline, CDR1 is LNHDA and CDR2 SQIVND (reference sequence). V was shortened by 1 base and J by 4 bases, with 4 bases between the two germline ends. This CDR3 has 12 residues. CDR3 sequence: CASSIAGTEAFF. In DNA form, the CDR3 reads TGTGCCAGTAGTATAGCTGGCACTGAAGCTTTCTTT.

In this sample, this clone turned up once. The chain recombines TRBV6-6 with TRBJ1-4, with D maybe TRBD1 (5 bases). In germline, CDR1 is MNHNY, CDR2 SVGAGI (reference sequence). This CDR3 has 16 residues. V lost 0 bases and J lost 8, with 16 bases in between. CDR3 amino acids: CASSYSRAPGDEKLFF. CDR3 sequence (DNA): TGTGCCAGCAGTTACTCGAGGGCTCCGGGGGACGAAAAACTGTTTTTT.

This clone was counted once. The V gene is TRBV7-6, the J gene TRBJ1-1; 7 bases match TRBD1. CDR1 is SGHVS, CDR2 FNYEAQ, per germline. CDR3 length: 15 residues. Trimming cost V 5 bases and J 1 base; bases outside gene matches: 7. CDR3 protein: CASSPRQGGNTEAFF. DNA for the CDR3: TGTGCCAGCAGCCCCCGACAGGGCGGGAACACTGAAGCTTTCTTT. The entire variable domain, with the rest obtained from reference TRBV7-6 and TRBJ1-1, is as follows: GAGVSQSPRYKVTKRGQDVALRCDPISGHVSLYWYRQALGQGPEFLTYFNYEAQQDKSGLPNDRFSAERPEGSISTLTIQRTEQRDSAMYRCASSPRQGGNTEAFFGQGTRLTVV.

The gene calls are TRBV19 and TRBJ2-1, with 8 bases aligning to TRBD2. The CDR3 runs 19 residues. The V and J ends lost 3 bases and 7 bases, in that order; junction bases with no gene match: 20. Germline CDR1 LNHDA, CDR2 SQIVND (reference sequence). This CDR3 is CASSILAGRRLQFSNEQFF. CDR3 coding DNA: TGTGCCAGTAGTATTTTAGCGGGGAGGAGGTTACAGTTTAGTAATGAGCAGTTCTTC.

The rearrangement joins TRBV5-5 to TRBJ2-5; D gene ambiguous. Germline loops: CDR1 SGHKS, CDR2 YYEKEE (reference sequence). The CDR3 loop spans 12 amino acids. V lost 4 bases and J 5 bases, leaving 9 bases between the germline ends. CDR3 protein: CASSLDFETQYF. The DNA for the CDR3 is TGTGCCAGCAGCCTAGATTTCGAGACCCAGTACTTC.

The chain recombines TRBV5-1 with TRBJ2-7, with TRBD1 identical over 9 bases. Unmatched junction bases numbered 4, after V lost 0 bases and J lost 3 bases. CDR3 length equals 15 residues. Per the germline V gene, CDR1 is SGHRS and CDR2 is YFSETQ. CDR3 sequence reads: CASSLDGTGFYEQYF. The CDR3 bases are TGCGCCAGCAGCTTGGATGGGACAGGGTTCTACGAGCAGTACTTC.

V and J are TRBV6-5 and TRBJ1-1; no clear D gene. The CDR3 has 15 amino acids. Germline V gene data show CDR1 as MNHEY and CDR2 as SVGAGI. Between the trimmed V and J ends, which lost 3 bases and 1 base, there was a span of 12 bases. The CDR3 nucleotides are TGTGCCAGCAGTTATAGTGAGCCGTCGAACACTGAAGCTTTCTTT. Its protein product is CASSYSEPSNTEAFF.

The rearrangement links TRBV12-5 to TRBJ1-5; 9 nucleotides align to TRBD1. This CDR3 has 15 amino acids. The germline gives CDR1 LGHNT, CDR2 FRNRAP. V was pared by 7 bases and J by 3 bases, with 7 bases of the junction left unmatched. The CDR3 loop reads CASAGRTGDNQPQHF. In DNA, the CDR3 is TGTGCTAGTGCCGGCAGGACAGGGGACAATCAGCCCCAGCATTTT.

V and J are TRBV5-3 and TRBJ2-2; 9 positions agree with TRBD1. TRBV5-3 is noted as an ORF with a role that remains uncertain. The CDR3 spans 18 residues. V lost 4 bases to trimming and J lost 7 bases; unmatched junction nucleotides: 17. CDR3 in DNA: TGTGCCAGAAGCATCCCTGTAACAGGGGGCGCTGGGATCGGGGAGCTGTTTTTT. The encoded protein is CARSIPVTGGAGIGELFF.

The chain joins TRBV10-1 to TRBJ2-2; 7 positions match TRBD1. Unmatched junction bases numbered 8, after V lost 6 bases and J lost 7 bases. Germline values: CDR1 WNHNN, CDR2 SYGVQD (reference sequence). The CDR3 length is 14 residues. CDR3 in DNA: TGCGCCAGCAGCCGCGACAGGGTCGGCGGGGAGCTGTTTTTT. Amino acids: CASSRDRVGGELFF.

The rearrangement joins TRBV5-1 to TRBJ2-6; the D gene is possibly TRBD1 (6 bases). The CDR3 length is 15 residues. Trimming left V 4 bases short and J 1 base short, with 9 bases between. CDR1 is SGHRS and CDR2 is YFSETQ in the germline V gene. The CDR3 region has the DNA TGCGCCAGCAGCACCGGACAGTCTGGGGCCAACGTCCTGACTTTC. Translated: CASSTGQSGANVLTF.

V and J are TRBV4-2 and TRBJ2-3; TRBD1 matches at 7 bases. Germline trimming cut 1 base from V and 3 bases from J; bases unmatched to any gene: 4. The length of the CDR3 is 15 residues. CDR1 and CDR2 from the germline V gene are LGHNA and YNFKEQ. The CDR3 sequence is CASSQVQGITDTQYF. The CDR3 coding sequence is TGTGCCAGCAGCCAAGTACAGGGGATAACAGATACGCAGTATTTT.

The chain uses TRBV28 and TRBJ2-7; TRBD1 might be the D (6 bases). Trimming cost V 5 bases and J 3 bases, with 11 bases left between them. The CDR3 contains 13 residues. Germline V gene sequence: CDR1 MDHEN, CDR2 SYDVKM. The CDR3, as DNA: TGTGCCAGCAGTCCAGGACAGAGCTACGAGCAGTACTTC. Its protein product is CASSPGQSYEQYF.

This rearrangement joins TRBV4-2 to TRBJ2-3; 8 bases are shared with TRBD2. CDR3 length: 15 residues. Trimming removed 0 bases from V and 3 bases from J; junction bases left unmatched: 2. Germline-derived CDR1 and CDR2 are LGHNA and YNFKEQ. The CDR3 loop reads CASSQDSGETDTQYF. Written as DNA, the CDR3 is TGTGCCAGCAGCCAAGATAGCGGGGAGACAGATACGCAGTATTTT.